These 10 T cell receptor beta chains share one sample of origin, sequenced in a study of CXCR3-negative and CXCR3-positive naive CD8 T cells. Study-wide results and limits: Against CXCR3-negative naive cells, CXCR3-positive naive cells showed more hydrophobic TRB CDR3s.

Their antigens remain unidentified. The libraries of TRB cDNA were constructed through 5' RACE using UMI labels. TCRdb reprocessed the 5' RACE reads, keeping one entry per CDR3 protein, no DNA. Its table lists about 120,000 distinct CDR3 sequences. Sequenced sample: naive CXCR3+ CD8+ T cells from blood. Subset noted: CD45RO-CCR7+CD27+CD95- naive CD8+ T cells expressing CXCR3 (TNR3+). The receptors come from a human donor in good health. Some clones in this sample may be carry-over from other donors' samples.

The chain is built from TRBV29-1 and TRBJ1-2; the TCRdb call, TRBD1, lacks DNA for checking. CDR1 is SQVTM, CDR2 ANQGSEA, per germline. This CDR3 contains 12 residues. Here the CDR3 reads CSAPDSFYDYTF.

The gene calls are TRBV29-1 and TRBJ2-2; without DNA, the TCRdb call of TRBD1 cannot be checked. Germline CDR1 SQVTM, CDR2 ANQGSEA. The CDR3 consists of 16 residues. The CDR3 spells CSVEIWSQGYTGELFF.

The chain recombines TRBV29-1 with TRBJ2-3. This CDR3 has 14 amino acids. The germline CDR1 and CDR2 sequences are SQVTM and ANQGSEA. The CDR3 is CSVVGDMSTDTQYF.

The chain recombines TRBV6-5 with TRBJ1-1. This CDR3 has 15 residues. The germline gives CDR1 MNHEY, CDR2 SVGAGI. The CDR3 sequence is CASSSMFGWVTEAFF.

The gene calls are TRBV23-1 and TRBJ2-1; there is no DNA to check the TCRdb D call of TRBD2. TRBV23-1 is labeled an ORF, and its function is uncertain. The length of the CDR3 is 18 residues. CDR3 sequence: CASSHYVVGGPLEVEQFF.

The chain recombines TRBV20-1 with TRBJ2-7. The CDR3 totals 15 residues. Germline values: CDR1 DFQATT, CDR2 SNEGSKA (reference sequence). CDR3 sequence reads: CSARVLAGSSYEQYF.

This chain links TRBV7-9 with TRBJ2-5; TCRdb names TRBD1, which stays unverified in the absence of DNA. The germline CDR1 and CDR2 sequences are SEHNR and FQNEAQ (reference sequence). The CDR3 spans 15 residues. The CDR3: CASSTWTGEWETQYF.

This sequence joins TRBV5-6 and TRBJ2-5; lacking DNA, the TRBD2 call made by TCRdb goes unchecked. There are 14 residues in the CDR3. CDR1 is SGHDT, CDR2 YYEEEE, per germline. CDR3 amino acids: CASSLGAGEGTQYF.

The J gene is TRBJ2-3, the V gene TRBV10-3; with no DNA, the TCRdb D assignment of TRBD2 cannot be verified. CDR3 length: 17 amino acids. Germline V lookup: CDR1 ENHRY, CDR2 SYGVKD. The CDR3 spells CAISERTSGGVGDTQYF.

The CDR3 loop reads CASSFTSGTSVTGELFF. The chain has TRBV11-1 and TRBJ2-2; without DNA, the TCRdb call of TRBD2 cannot be checked. The CDR3 is 17 residues long. Germline V gives CDR1 SGHAT, CDR2 FQDESV (reference sequence).